The 2 T cell receptor beta chains listed next were all sequenced from one sample in a study of blood T cells in healthy people across ages. Primers used in a second PCR of roughly 6 to 11 cycles were a sample-barcoded 5' primer and a J-beta primer mix. In TCRdb, the 5' RACE reads were re-called with MiXCR into one record per CDR3 protein. Of around 1,500,000 distinct CDR3 sequences listed, 28% are singletons. Input material: blood. The receptors here all came from a woman between 25 and 40 years old in good health.

This chain connects TRBV5-1 to TRBJ1-2, with unresolved D. V was trimmed by 4 bases and J by 4 bases, leaving 17 bases between them. This CDR3 contains 15 residues. Per germline, CDR1 SGHRS and CDR2 YFSETQ. CDR3 coding DNA: TGCGCCAGCAGCCCGGTTGGATTACGGGGCTATGGCTACACCTTC. It codes for CASSPVGLRGYGYTF.

To note about this clonotype: A read error may be the cause here, since a much bigger clone is one base away. The chain employs TRBV6-1 and TRBJ2-7; the D gene could be TRBD1 or TRBD2 (5 bases each). CDR3 size: 19 residues. Germline-derived CDR1 and CDR2 are MNHNS and SASEGT. Trimming left V 7 bases short and J 0 bases short, with 28 bases between. The CDR3 is CASTPGAVGDRTHSYEQYF. The DNA of the CDR3 is TGTGCCAGCACTCCCGGAGCGGTGGGGGACCGAACCCACTCCTACGAGCAGTACTTC.